The source of this T cell receptor beta chain is a study of blood T cells in healthy people across ages. The CDR3 is 14 amino acids. Trimming removed 6 bases from V and 5 bases from J, with 16 bases in between. Looked up from germline, CDR1 is ENHRY and CDR2 is SYGVKD. With respect to this clonotype: What it recognizes is unknown.

Whole-study findings and limits: It was the long-lived donors that had more naive CD4+ cells and higher diversity than aged donors.

Using a J-beta primer mix together with a sample-barcoded 5' primer, a second PCR was run for 7 to 11 cycles. Each cDNA molecule received a tag from a template-switch adaptor that had 12 random nucleotides. Each CDR3 protein is one row after TCRdb ran MiXCR on the 5' RACE reads. The table records 800,000 to 1,300,000 distinct CDR3 sequences, approximately 25% of them present only once. The data also belong to a second study, concerning T cells of mothers and their children.

The chain is built from TRBV10-3 and TRBJ1-2, with no clear D. The clonotype comes from a girl aged 2 to 9 in good health. The material sequenced was blood. The CDR3 reads CAISATPDSYGYTF. Here the CDR3 DNA reads TGTGCCATCAGCGCTACTCCCGATTCTTATGGCTACACCTTC.